The 27 T cell receptor beta chains below all came from one sample that was sequenced in a study of shared clonotypes between healthy human individuals. Produced via immunoSEQ multiplex PCR; TCRdb's table is partial and in-frame only. The sample lists about 2 million clones; around 96% were seen once. The naive CD8 subset, CD45RO-negative cells positively selected for CCR7, excluded terminally differentiated effector memory CD45RA+ cells. Sequenced input: naive CD8+ T cells sorted from blood. These receptors were taken from a man in his late teens or twenties in good health.

The gene calls are TRBV9 and TRBJ2-2; D possibly corresponds to TRBD2 (6 bases). There are 14 residues in the CDR3. Trimming cost V 4 bases and J 4 bases, with 11 bases left between them. Germline V gene lookup returns CDR1 SGDLS and CDR2 YYNGEE. The CDR3: CASSHQGGTGELFF. The DNA for the CDR3 is TGTGCCAGCAGCCACCAGGGAGGCACCGGGGAGCTGTTTTTT.

The chain links TRBV4-1 to TRBJ1-3, with D possibly matching TRBD1 (6 bases). Looked up from germline, CDR1 is MGHRA and CDR2 is YSYEKL. V lost 3 bases and J lost 3, with 12 bases in between. CDR3 length equals 15 residues. CDR3 bases: TGCGCCAGCAGCCAGGACGGGACATTTGGAAACACCATATATTTT. Protein product: CASSQDGTFGNTIYF.

The V and J genes are TRBV9 and TRBJ2-7, with TRBD2 matching over 7 bases. This CDR3 region has 14 residues. V shed 7 bases and J 1 base; nucleotides not matched to a gene: 8. Germline CDR1 reads SGDLS; CDR2 reads YYNGEE. The CDR3, as DNA: TGTGCCAGCGGGGCGGGAGCAGATTCCTACGAGCAGTACTTC. Translation gives CASGAGADSYEQYF.

The V gene is TRBV28, the J gene TRBJ1-3; no clear D. CDR3 length: 15 amino acids. Germline V gene sequence: CDR1 MDHEN, CDR2 SYDVKM. V dropped 3 bases and J dropped 1 base, with 10 bases sitting between them. CDR3 coding DNA: TGTGCCAGCAGTTTGGTTCTTTCTTCTGGAAACACCATATATTTT. Encoded protein: CASSLVLSSGNTIYF.

This clone has just one count. The genes are TRBV6-1 and TRBJ2-4, with unresolved D. Per germline, CDR1 MNHNS and CDR2 SASEGT. The V and J ends lost 3 bases and 5 bases respectively, with 8 bases between them. The length of the CDR3 is 13 residues. The CDR3: CASSDPRENIQYF. The CDR3, as DNA: TGTGCCAGCAGTGACCCCCGAGAAAACATTCAGTACTTC.

V and J are TRBV28 and TRBJ1-1; a possible D gene is TRBD1 (5 bases). Trimming shortened V by 3 bases and J by 4 bases, and 9 bases separated the two germline ends. Germline V CDR1 and CDR2: MDHEN, SYDVKM. The CDR3 has 13 amino acids. CDR3 in DNA: TGTGCCAGCAGTTTCAGGGTTCTCACTGAAGCTTTCTTT. This translates into CASSFRVLTEAFF.

The chain links TRBV19 to TRBJ2-1; D is perhaps TRBD1 or TRBD2 (5 bases each). CDR1 is LNHDA and CDR2 is SQIVND in the germline V gene (reference sequence). This CDR3 has 13 amino acids. Trimming took 1 base from V and 8 from J, leaving 9 bases between them. In DNA form, the CDR3 reads TGTGCCAGTAGTATAGTCGTGGGGGATGAGCAGTTCTTC. This sequence encodes CASSIVVGDEQFF.

This rearrangement joins TRBV2 to TRBJ2-7; 7 nucleotides align to TRBD2. Germline values: CDR1 SNHLY, CDR2 FYNNEI. Losses at the gene ends were 2 bases for V and 2 bases for J; bases not matched to a gene: 6. There are 15 residues in the CDR3. The CDR3 loop is CASSENGRPPYEQYF. Here the CDR3 DNA reads TGTGCCAGCAGTGAAAACGGGAGGCCCCCCTACGAGCAGTACTTC.

The rearrangement links TRBV27 to TRBJ1-4; D is possibly TRBD1 (6 bases). CDR3 length: 16 amino acids. Per the germline V gene, CDR1 is MNHEY and CDR2 is SMNVEV (reference sequence). Trimming took 5 bases from V and 0 from J, leaving 13 bases between them. The chain's CDR3 is CASSIHRDATNEKLFF. The CDR3 DNA reads as TGTGCCAGCAGTATCCACAGGGATGCAACTAATGAAAAACTGTTTTTT.

This rearrangement joins TRBV5-6 to TRBJ2-5; 14 nucleotides align to TRBD2. The CDR3 spans 17 residues. The V segment lost 4 bases and the J segment 2 bases; nucleotides outside the gene matches: 7. In germline, CDR1 is SGHDT, CDR2 YYEEEE. The CDR3 protein is CASSQGLAGAYQETQYF. CDR3 DNA: TGTGCCAGCAGCCAGGGACTAGCGGGGGCTTATCAAGAGACCCAGTACTTC.

The sample holds one count of this clone. The genes are TRBV19 and TRBJ2-7, with TRBD1 matching 9 bases. The CDR3 has 15 residues. The V and J ends lost 1 base and 5 bases, in that order; junction bases with no gene match: 6. The V gene's germline CDR1 is LNHDA and CDR2 SQIVND (reference sequence). The CDR3 here is CASSIAGTGINEQYF. CDR3 nucleotides: TGTGCCAGTAGTATAGCCGGGACAGGGATAAACGAGCAGTACTTC.

This chain joins TRBV4-3 and TRBJ2-5; a possible D gene is TRBD2 (6 bases). V was cut by 4 bases and J by 5 bases, with 17 bases left in between. Germline V gives CDR1 LGHNA, CDR2 YSLEER. This CDR3 is built from 15 residues. CDR3 DNA sequence: TGCGCCAGCAGCCGAGGGACTGGAGAAATGGAGACCCAGTACTTC. This sequence encodes CASSRGTGEMETQYF.

About this clone: The same CDR3 also results from other DNA sequences found in this sample. The V and J genes are TRBV19 and TRBJ1-1; no reliable D call. The germline gives CDR1 LNHDA, CDR2 SQIVND (reference sequence). CDR3 length: 13 residues. V lost 2 bases and J lost 1, with 5 bases in between. CDR3 sequence reads: CASSIFRNTEAFF. The CDR3 DNA is TGTGCCAGTAGTATATTCAGGAACACTGAAGCTTTCTTT.

The rearrangement uses TRBV4-1 and TRBJ2-5; 7 nucleotides match TRBD2. J was trimmed by 5 bases and V by 3 bases; bases with no gene match: 6. The CDR3 sequence is 14 residues long. The germline V gene encodes CDR1 MGHRA and CDR2 YSYEKL. The CDR3 region has the DNA TGCGCCAGCAGCCAGACGACTAGCTGGGAGACCCAGTACTTC. It yields the protein CASSQTTSWETQYF.

The count of this clone is one. This chain uses TRBV11-3 with TRBJ1-2; 7 nucleotides agree with TRBD1. The length of the CDR3 is 13 residues. V was clipped by 4 bases and J by 2 bases; unmatched bases: 1. The germline V gene has CDR1 SGHNT and CDR2 YENEEA. CDR3 sequence reads: CASSSDRNYGYTF. In DNA, the CDR3 is TGTGCCAGCAGCTCGGACAGGAACTATGGCTACACCTTC.

V and J are TRBV4-1 and TRBJ1-1; no clear D gene. Germline CDR1 reads MGHRA; CDR2 reads YSYEKL. This CDR3 is 13 amino acids long. The germline V and J ends were trimmed by 3 bases and 3 bases, with 8 bases remaining between them. CDR3 nucleotide sequence: TGCGCCAGCAGCCATGCCCAGGACACTGAAGCTTTCTTT. Amino acid sequence: CASSHAQDTEAFF.

The chain carries TRBV5-3 and TRBJ2-1; TRBD2 matches 16 bases. TRBV5-3 qualifies as an ORF whose function is uncertain. This CDR3 has 21 residues. J was trimmed by 3 bases and V by 2 bases; bases with no gene match: 14. CDR3 sequence reads: CARSFLGTSGRAAKFYNEQFF. For the CDR3, the DNA is TGTGCCAGAAGCTTCTTAGGGACTAGCGGGAGGGCCGCTAAATTCTACAATGAGCAGTTCTTC.

The chain couples TRBV6-1 to TRBJ2-7, with D possibly matching TRBD1 (5 bases). The CDR3 runs 12 residues. V was pared by 6 bases and J by 4 bases, with 10 bases between. Per the germline V gene, CDR1 is MNHNS and CDR2 is SASEGT. For the CDR3, the DNA is TGTGCCAGCAGCCAAGACAGTTACGAGCAGTACTTC. This codes for CASSQDSYEQYF.

The rearrangement joins TRBV29-1 to TRBJ2-7; the D gene could be TRBD1 or TRBD2 (6 bases each). The CDR3 is 13 amino acids. V was pared by 5 bases and J by 4 bases, with 15 bases between. Germline values: CDR1 SQVTM, CDR2 ANQGSEA. The CDR3 coding sequence is TGCAGCGTTCTCTCACAGGGACTTTACGAGCAGTACTTC. This sequence encodes CSVLSQGLYEQYF.

The chain recombines TRBV10-2 with TRBJ2-5, with 7 bases aligning to TRBD1. J was trimmed by 1 base and V by 2 bases; bases with no gene match: 1. CDR3 length equals 14 residues. Germline V gives CDR1 WSHSY, CDR2 SAAADI. The CDR3 DNA follows: TGCGCCAGCAGTGAGGGGACAGCCCAAGAGACCCAGTACTTC. Protein sequence: CASSEGTAQETQYF.

With respect to this clone: The sample contains more than one DNA sequence encoding this CDR3. This chain connects TRBV9 to TRBJ2-2; D possibly corresponds to TRBD1 (7 bases). Trimming removed 4 bases at V and 4 bases at J, with 8 bases between. The V gene's germline CDR1 is SGDLS and CDR2 YYNGEE. This CDR3 has 13 residues. CDR3 bases: TGTGCCAGCAGCCAGGGGGGCACCGGGGAGCTGTTTTTT. Translation gives CASSQGGTGELFF. The complete variable domain, with remaining parts taken from reference TRBV9 and TRBJ2-2, reads DSGVTQTPKHLITATGQRVTLRCSPRSGDLSVYWYQQSLDQGLQFLIQYYNGEERAKGNILERFSAQQFPDLHSELNLSSLELGDSALYFCASSQGGTGELFFGEGSRLTVL.

This clone appeared once. V gene TRBV5-1 combines with J gene TRBJ2-5; TRBD1 agrees at 8 bases. From germline, CDR1 is SGHRS and CDR2 YFSETQ. This CDR3 contains 15 residues. Unmatched junction bases numbered 4, after V lost 0 bases and J lost 3 bases. The CDR3, as DNA: TGCGCCAGCAGCTTGGCCCAGGGGGCAAAAGAGACCCAGTACTTC. Translating gives CASSLAQGAKETQYF.

The V gene is TRBV29-1, the J gene TRBJ2-7; TRBD1 matches 7 bases. Germline values: CDR1 SQVTM, CDR2 ANQGSEA. Trimming at V came to 7 bases and at J to 3 bases, leaving 15 bases not matched to a gene. The CDR3 is 15 residues long. The CDR3 protein is CSATKNRDSIYEQYF. Written as DNA, the CDR3 is TGCAGCGCTACAAAAAATCGGGACAGTATCTACGAGCAGTACTTC.

Notes on this clone: Different DNA sequences within this sample yield the same CDR3. The chain couples TRBV10-3 to TRBJ2-1; the D gene is possibly TRBD1 (5 bases). Trimming stripped 2 bases from V and 7 bases from J, with 9 bases between. Germline V gene data show CDR1 as ENHRY and CDR2 as SYGVKD. The CDR3 is 13 amino acids. The chain's CDR3 is CAISETGGNEQFF. Here the CDR3 DNA reads TGTGCCATCAGTGAGACAGGTGGAAATGAGCAGTTCTTC.

This chain joins TRBV11-2 and TRBJ2-7, with D possibly being TRBD1 (5 bases). V was shortened by 5 bases and J by 3 bases, with 11 bases between the two germline ends. Germline lookup yields CDR1 SGHAT and CDR2 FQNNGV. The CDR3 length is 13 residues. The chain's CDR3 is CASSLTQDYEQYF. The CDR3 DNA is TGTGCCAGCAGCCTTACACAGGACTACGAGCAGTACTTC.

This rearrangement joins TRBV4-3 to TRBJ1-2, with a possible D match to TRBD1 (6 bases). This CDR3 is 14 amino acids long. CDR1 is LGHNA, CDR2 YSLEER, per germline. The V end lost 0 bases, the J end lost 6 bases, and 11 bases lay between the germline ends. The CDR3 spells CASSQEQGWDGYTF. The CDR3, as DNA: TGCGCCAGCAGCCAAGAGCAGGGGTGGGATGGCTACACCTTC.

The V call is TRBV11-2, the J call TRBJ2-3; D is unresolved. The CDR3 length is 16 residues. The V end lost 0 bases, the J end lost 6 bases, and 16 bases lay between the germline ends. The germline V gene has CDR1 SGHAT and CDR2 FQNNGV. The CDR3 spells CASSLDPGASRDTQYF. In nucleotides, the CDR3 is TGTGCCAGCAGCTTAGATCCCGGTGCCTCTAGGGATACGCAGTATTTT.